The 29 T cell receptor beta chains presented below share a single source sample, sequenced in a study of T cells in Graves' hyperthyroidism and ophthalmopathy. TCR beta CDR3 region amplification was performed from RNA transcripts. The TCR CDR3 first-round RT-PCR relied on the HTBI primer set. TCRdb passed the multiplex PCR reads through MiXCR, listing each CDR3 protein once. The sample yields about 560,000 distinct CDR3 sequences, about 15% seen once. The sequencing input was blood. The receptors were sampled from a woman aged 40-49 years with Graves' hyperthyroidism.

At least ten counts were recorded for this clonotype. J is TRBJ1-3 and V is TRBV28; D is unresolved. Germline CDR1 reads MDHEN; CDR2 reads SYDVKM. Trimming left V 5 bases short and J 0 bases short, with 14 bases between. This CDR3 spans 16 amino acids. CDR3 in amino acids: CASSPSGAISGNTIYF. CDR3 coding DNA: TGTGCCAGCAGTCCTTCCGGAGCCATCTCTGGAAACACCATATATTTT.

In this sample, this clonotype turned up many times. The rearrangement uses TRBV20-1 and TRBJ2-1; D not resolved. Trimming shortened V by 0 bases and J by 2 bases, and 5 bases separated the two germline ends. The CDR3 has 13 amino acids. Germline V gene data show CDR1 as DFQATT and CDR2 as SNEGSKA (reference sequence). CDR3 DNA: TGCAGTGCTAGAGAACTAACCTACAATGAGCAGTTCTTC. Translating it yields CSARELTYNEQFF.

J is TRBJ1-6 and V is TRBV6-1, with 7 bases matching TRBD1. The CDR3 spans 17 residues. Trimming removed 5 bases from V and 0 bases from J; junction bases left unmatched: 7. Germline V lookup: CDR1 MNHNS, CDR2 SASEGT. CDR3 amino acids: CASSRGQTSSYNSPLHF. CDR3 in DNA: TGTGCCAGCAGTAGGGGACAGACGAGCTCCTATAATTCACCCCTCCACTTT.

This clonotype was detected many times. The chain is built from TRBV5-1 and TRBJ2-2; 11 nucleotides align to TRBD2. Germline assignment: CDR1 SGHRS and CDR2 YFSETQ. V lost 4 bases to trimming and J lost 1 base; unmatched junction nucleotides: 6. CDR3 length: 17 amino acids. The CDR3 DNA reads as TGCGCCAGCAGCCAACAGGGACTAGCGGTGAACACCGGGGAGCTGTTTTTT. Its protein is CASSQQGLAVNTGELFF.

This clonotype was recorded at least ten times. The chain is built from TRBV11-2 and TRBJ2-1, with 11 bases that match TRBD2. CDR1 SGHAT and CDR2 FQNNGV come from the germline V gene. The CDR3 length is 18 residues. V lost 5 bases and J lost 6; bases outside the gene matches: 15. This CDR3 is CASSAGGIAGGPGNEQFF. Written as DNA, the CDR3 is TGTGCCAGCAGCGCAGGGGGGATAGCGGGAGGGCCAGGCAATGAGCAGTTCTTC.

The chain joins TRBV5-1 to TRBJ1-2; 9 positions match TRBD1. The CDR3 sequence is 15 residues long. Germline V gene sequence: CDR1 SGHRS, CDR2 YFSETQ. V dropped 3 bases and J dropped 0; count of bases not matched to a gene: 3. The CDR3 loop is CASSSGTGTNYGYTF. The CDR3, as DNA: TGCGCCAGCAGCTCCGGGACAGGGACTAACTATGGCTACACCTTC.

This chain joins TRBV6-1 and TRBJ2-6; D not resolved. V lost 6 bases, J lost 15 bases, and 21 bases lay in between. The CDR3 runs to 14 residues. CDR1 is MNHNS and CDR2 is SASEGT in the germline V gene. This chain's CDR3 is CASSGPRNLYDLTF. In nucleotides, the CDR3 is TGTGCCAGCAGCGGACCCCGGAACCTCTATGACCTGACTTTC.

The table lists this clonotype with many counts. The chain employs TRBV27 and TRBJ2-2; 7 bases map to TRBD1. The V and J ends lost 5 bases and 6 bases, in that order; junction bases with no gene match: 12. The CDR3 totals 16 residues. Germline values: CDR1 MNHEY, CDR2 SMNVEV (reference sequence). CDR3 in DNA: TGTGCCAGCAGTAGTCCGACAGGGCTCAGTCCCGGGGAGCTGTTTTTT. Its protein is CASSSPTGLSPGELFF.

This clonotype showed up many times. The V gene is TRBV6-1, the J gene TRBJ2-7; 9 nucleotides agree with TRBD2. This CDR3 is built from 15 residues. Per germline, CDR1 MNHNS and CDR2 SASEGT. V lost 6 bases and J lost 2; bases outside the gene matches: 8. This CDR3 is CASSGWSGRTYEQYF. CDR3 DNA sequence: TGTGCCAGCAGCGGTTGGAGCGGGAGGACCTACGAGCAGTACTTC.

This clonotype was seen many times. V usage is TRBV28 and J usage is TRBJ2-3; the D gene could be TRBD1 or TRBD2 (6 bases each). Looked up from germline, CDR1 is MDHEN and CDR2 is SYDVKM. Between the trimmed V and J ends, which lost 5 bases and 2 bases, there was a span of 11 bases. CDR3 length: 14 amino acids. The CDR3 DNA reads TGTGCCAGCAGTAAGGGGGGTATCACAGATACGCAGTATTTT. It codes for CASSKGGITDTQYF.

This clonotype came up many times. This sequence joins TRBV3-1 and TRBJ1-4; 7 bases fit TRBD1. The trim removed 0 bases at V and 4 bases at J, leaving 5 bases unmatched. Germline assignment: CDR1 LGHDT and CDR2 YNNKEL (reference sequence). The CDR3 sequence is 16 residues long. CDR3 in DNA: TGTGCCAGCAGCCAAGATAGGGACAGAAGTAATGAAAAACTGTTTTTT. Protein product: CASSQDRDRSNEKLFF. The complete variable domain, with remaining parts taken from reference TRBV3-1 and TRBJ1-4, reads DTAVSQTPKYLVTQMGNDKSIKCEQNLGHDTMYWYKQDSKKFLKIMFSYNNKELIINETVPNRFSPKSPDKAHLNLHINSLELGDSAVYFCASSQDRDRSNEKLFFGSGTQLSVL.

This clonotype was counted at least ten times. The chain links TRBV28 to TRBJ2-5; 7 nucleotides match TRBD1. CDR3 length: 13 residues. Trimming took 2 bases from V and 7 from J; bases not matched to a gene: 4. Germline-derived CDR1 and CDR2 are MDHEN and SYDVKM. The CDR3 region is CASSLARTGTQYF. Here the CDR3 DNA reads TGTGCCAGCAGTTTAGCCAGGACAGGGACCCAGTACTTC.

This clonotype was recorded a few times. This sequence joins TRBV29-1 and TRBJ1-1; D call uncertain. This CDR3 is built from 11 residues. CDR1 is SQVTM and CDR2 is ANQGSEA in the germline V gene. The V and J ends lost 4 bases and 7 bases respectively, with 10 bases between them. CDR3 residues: CSVGGTHEAFF. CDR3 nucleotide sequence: TGCAGCGTTGGAGGCACCCATGAAGCTTTCTTT. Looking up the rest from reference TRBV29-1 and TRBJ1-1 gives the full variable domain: SAVISQKPSRDICQRGTSLTIQCQVDSQVTMMFWYRQQPGQSLTLIATANQGSEATYESGFVIDKFPISRPNLTFSTLTVSNMSPEDSSIYLCSVGGTHEAFFGQGTRLTVV.

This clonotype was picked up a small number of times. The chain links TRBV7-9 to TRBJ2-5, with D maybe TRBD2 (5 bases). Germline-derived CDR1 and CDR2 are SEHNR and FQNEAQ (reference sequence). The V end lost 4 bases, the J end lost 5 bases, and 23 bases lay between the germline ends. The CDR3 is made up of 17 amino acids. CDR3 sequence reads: CASSYDAQNRGWETQYF. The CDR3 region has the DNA TGTGCCAGCAGCTACGATGCCCAGAACAGAGGGTGGGAGACCCAGTACTTC.

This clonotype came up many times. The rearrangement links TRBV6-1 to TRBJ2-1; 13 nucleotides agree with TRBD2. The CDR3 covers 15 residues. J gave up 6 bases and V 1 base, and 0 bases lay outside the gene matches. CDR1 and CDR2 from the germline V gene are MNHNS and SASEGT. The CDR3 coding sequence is TGTGCCAGCAGTGAAGGGACTAGCGGGAGCAATGAGCAGTTCTTC. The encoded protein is CASSEGTSGSNEQFF.

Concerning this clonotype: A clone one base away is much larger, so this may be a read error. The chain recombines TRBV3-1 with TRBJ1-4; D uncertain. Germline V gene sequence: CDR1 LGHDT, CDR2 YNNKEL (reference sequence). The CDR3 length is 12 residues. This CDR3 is CASSEDVRELFF. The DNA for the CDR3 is TGTGCCAGCAGCGAAGATGTGCGTGAACTGTTTTTT. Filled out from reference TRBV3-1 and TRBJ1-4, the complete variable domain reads DTAVSQTPKYLVTQMGNDKSIKCEQNLGHDTMYWYKQDSKKFLKIMFSYNNKELIINETVPNRFSPKSPDKAHLNLHINSLELGDSAVYFCASSEDVRELFFGSGTQLSVL.

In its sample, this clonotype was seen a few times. CDR3 DNA: TGTGCCAGCGGGATCTCCTACAATGAGCAGTTCTTC. Amino acid sequence: CASGISYNEQFF. The gene calls are TRBV27 and TRBJ2-1; no reliable D call. Germline V CDR1 and CDR2: MNHEY, SMNVEV (reference sequence). Trimming cost V 8 bases and J 0 bases, with 5 bases left between them. CDR3 length: 12 amino acids.

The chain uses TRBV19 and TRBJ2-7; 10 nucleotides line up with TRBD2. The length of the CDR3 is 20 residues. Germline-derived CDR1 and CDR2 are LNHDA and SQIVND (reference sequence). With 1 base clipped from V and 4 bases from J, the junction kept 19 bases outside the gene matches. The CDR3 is CASSIGSWTAHSGRRYEQYF. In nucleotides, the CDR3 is TGTGCCAGTAGTATAGGGAGTTGGACCGCTCATAGCGGGAGGAGGTACGAGCAGTACTTC.

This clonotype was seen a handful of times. The CDR3 bases are TGTGCCACCAGCTCATCCCGGGGGCGCGGCAATCAGCCCCAGCATTTT. Amino acids: CATSSSRGRGNQPQHF. V and J are TRBV24-1 and TRBJ1-5, with D maybe TRBD1 (6 bases). Germline V gene data show CDR1 as KGHDR and CDR2 as SFDVKD. With 7 bases removed from V and 2 bases from J, the gap between germline ends came to 17 bases. This CDR3 region has 16 residues.

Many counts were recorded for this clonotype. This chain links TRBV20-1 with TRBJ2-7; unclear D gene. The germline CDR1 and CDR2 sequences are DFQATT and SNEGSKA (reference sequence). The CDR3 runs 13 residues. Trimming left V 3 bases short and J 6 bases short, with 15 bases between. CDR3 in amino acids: CSASPFSSGEQYF. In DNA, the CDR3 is TGCAGTGCTAGCCCATTCTCTTCGGGCGAGCAGTACTTC.

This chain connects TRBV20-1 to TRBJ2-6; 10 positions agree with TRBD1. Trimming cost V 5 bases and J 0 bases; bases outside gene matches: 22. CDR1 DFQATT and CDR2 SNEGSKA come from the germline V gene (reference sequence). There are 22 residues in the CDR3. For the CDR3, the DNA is TGCAGTGCTTGGCCACGGGACAGGGGCGATGGGGACAGGATCTCTGGGGCCAACGTCCTGACTTTC. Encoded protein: CSAWPRDRGDGDRISGANVLTF.

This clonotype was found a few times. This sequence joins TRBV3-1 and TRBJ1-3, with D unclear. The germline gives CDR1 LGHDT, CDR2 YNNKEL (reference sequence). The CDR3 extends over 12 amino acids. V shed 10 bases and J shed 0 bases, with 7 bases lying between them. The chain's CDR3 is CATQSSGNTIYF. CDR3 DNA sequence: TGTGCCACCCAGAGCTCTGGAAACACCATATATTTT.

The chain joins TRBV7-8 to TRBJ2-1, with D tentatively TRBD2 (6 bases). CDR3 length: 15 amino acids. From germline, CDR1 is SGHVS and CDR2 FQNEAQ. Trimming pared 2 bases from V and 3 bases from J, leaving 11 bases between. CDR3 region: CASSLWRDGYNEQFF. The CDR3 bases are TGTGCCAGCAGCTTATGGCGGGACGGCTACAATGAGCAGTTCTTC.

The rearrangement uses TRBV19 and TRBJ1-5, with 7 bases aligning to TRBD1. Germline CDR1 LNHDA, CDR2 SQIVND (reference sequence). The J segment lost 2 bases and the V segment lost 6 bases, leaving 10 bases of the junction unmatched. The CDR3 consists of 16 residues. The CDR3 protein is CASRNRDSLRNQPQHF. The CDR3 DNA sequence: TGTGCCAGTAGAAACCGGGACAGTCTCCGCAATCAGCCCCAGCATTTT.

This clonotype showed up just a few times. The CDR3 region is CASSSPGQGVFGQYF. The DNA for the CDR3 is TGCGCCAGCAGCTCGCCGGGACAGGGGGTCTTCGGGCAGTACTTC. This sequence joins TRBV5-1 and TRBJ2-7, with 11 bases lining up with TRBD1. The CDR3 has 15 amino acids. Germline V lookup: CDR1 SGHRS, CDR2 YFSETQ. The V gene end was trimmed by 3 bases and the J gene end by 9 bases; junction bases not matched to a gene: 11.

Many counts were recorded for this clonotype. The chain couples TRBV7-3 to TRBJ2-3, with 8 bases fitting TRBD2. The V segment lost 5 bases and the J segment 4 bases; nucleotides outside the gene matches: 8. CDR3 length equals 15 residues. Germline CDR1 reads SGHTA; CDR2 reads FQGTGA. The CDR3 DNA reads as TGTGCCAGCAGCCTTTCCGGGACTAGTTCAGATACGCAGTATTTT. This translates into CASSLSGTSSDTQYF.

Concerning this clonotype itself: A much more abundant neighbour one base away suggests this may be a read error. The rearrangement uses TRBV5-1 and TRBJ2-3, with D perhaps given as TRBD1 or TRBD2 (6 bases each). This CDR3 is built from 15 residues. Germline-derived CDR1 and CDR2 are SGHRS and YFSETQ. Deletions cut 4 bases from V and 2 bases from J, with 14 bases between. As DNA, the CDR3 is TGCGCCAGCAGCCAAGACGGGGGCTACACAGATACGCAGTATTTT. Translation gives CASSQDGGYTDTQYF.

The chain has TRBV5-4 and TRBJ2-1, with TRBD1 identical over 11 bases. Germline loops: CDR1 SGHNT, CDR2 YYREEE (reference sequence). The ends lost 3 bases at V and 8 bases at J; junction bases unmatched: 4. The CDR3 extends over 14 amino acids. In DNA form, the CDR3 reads TGTGCCAGCAGCTACGGACAGGGGGCTTATGAGCAGTTCTTC. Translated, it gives CASSYGQGAYEQFF. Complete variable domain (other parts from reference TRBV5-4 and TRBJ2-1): ETGVTQSPTHLIKTRGQQVTLRCSSQSGHNTVSWYQQALGQGPQFIFQYYREEENGRGNFPPRFSGLQFPNYSSELNVNALELDDSALYLCASSYGQGAYEQFFGPGTRLTVL.

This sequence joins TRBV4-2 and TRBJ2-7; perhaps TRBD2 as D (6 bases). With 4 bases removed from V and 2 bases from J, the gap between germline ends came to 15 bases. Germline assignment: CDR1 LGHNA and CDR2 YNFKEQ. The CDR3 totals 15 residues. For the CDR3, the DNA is TGTGCCAGCAGCCCTTCTAGCGCCAGCGCCTACGAGCAGTACTTC. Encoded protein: CASSPSSASAYEQYF.